One and the same sample provided the 18 T cell receptor beta chains below, sequenced in a study of T cells in Graves' hyperthyroidism and ophthalmopathy. Researchers amplified the TCR beta CDR3 regions from RNA transcripts. Initially, a first-round RT-PCR of the TCR CDR3 employed the HTBI primer set. MiXCR, run by TCRdb on the multiplex PCR reads, gives a single entry per CDR3 protein. Here the sample spans 600,000 to 800,000 distinct CDR3 sequences, about 35% being singletons. The specimen was blood. The receptors here all came from a woman in her thirties or forties with Graves' hyperthyroidism.

This clonotype was seen ten or more times. This chain uses TRBV29-1 with TRBJ2-5; 10 bases are shared with TRBD1. CDR1 and CDR2 (germline): SQVTM, ANQGSEA. The CDR3 covers 14 residues. With 0 bases clipped from V and 3 bases from J, the junction kept 1 base outside the gene matches. The CDR3 here is CSVEEGQGKETQYF. CDR3 DNA sequence: TGCAGCGTTGAAGAGGGACAGGGGAAAGAGACCCAGTACTTC.

This clonotype was observed once. A much larger clone is a single base away; this may be a read error. The chain recombines TRBV7-9 with TRBJ1-6, with D possibly TRBD1 on 5 matching bases. Trimming took 7 bases from V and 5 from J, leaving 12 bases between them. There are 14 residues in the CDR3. Looked up from germline, CDR1 is SEHNR and CDR2 is FQNEAQ (reference sequence). Here the CDR3 reads CASNFDRNNSPLHF. The CDR3 DNA follows: TGTGCCAGCAACTTCGACAGAAATAATTCACCCCTCCACTTT. Looking up the rest from reference TRBV7-9 and TRBJ1-6 gives the full variable domain: DTGVSQNPRHKITKRGQNVTFRCDPISEHNRLYWYRQTLGQGPEFLTYFQNEAQLEKSRLLSDRFSAERPKGSFSTLEIQRTEQGDSAMYLCASNFDRNNSPLHFGNGTRLTVT.

This clonotype showed up many times. The chain is built from TRBV29-1 and TRBJ2-5; 7 nucleotides agree with TRBD2. Germline trimming cut 2 bases from V and 5 bases from J; bases unmatched to any gene: 11. CDR3 length equals 15 residues. Germline assignment: CDR1 SQVTM and CDR2 ANQGSEA. The CDR3 reads CSVEIGGSLLETQYF. The DNA for the CDR3 is TGCAGCGTTGAAATTGGCGGGAGTTTGCTCGAGACCCAGTACTTC.

This clonotype was observed a handful of times. Written as DNA, the CDR3 is TGCGCCAGCAGGTCCGCGGGACAGGCACAAGAGACCCAGTACTTC. This sequence encodes CASRSAGQAQETQYF. This chain links TRBV5-1 with TRBJ2-5, with 8 bases aligning to TRBD1. The V and J ends lost 5 bases and 2 bases, in that order; junction bases with no gene match: 8. The CDR3 has 15 residues. The germline V gene encodes CDR1 SGHRS and CDR2 YFSETQ.

This chain links TRBV15 with TRBJ2-3, with D perhaps TRBD2 (7 bases). V dropped 3 bases and J dropped 2 bases, with 9 bases sitting between them. Per germline, CDR1 LNHNV and CDR2 YYDKDF (reference sequence). The CDR3 has 14 amino acids. The CDR3 coding sequence is TGTGCCACCAGCAGGGGGGGGCTCACAGATACGCAGTATTTT. This translates into CATSRGGLTDTQYF.

Only one count was recorded for this clonotype. The chain links TRBV24-1 to TRBJ1-1, with 10 bases lining up with TRBD1. This CDR3 is built from 14 residues. The V gene's germline CDR1 is KGHDR and CDR2 SFDVKD. The junction had 6 bases not matched to a gene; V was cut back by 7 bases and J by 5 bases. In DNA form, the CDR3 reads TGTGCCACCAGGCCGGGACAGGGGAGGACTGAAGCTTTCTTT. Its translation is CATRPGQGRTEAFF.

This clonotype was seen a few times. This chain joins TRBV19 and TRBJ1-1, with TRBD1 matching 7 bases. Germline CDR1 reads LNHDA; CDR2 reads SQIVND (reference sequence). This CDR3 region has 15 residues. V shed 3 bases and J 2 bases; nucleotides not matched to a gene: 6. The CDR3 here is CASSILQGFNTEAFF. In DNA, the CDR3 is TGTGCCAGTAGTATCCTACAGGGGTTTAACACTGAAGCTTTCTTT.

Note on this clonotype: Likely a read error: the CDR3 ends without its conserved phenylalanine or tryptophan. The chain links TRBV12-3 or TRBV12-4 to TRBJ1-6; no firm D call. Trimming removed 5 bases from V and 0 bases from J, with 14 bases in between. The CDR3 covers 17 residues. Written as DNA, the CDR3 is TGTGCCAGCAGTCGAGGTTCAGATAGCTCCTATAATTCACCCCTCCACTCT. Its translation: CASSRGSDSSYNSPLHS.

This clonotype has more than one count but fewer than ten. This chain uses TRBV5-6 with TRBJ1-1; no clear D gene. V was pared by 0 bases and J by 1 base, with 10 bases between. The CDR3 consists of 15 residues. Germline V lookup: CDR1 SGHDT, CDR2 YYEEEE. The CDR3 DNA follows: TGTGCCAGCAGCTTGGGGTGGTTCAGGAACACTGAAGCTTTCTTT. Its translation is CASSLGWFRNTEAFF.

This clonotype showed up many times. This chain connects TRBV5-8 to TRBJ1-2; a weak D match, TRBD1 (6 bases). The CDR3 loop spans 13 amino acids. In germline, CDR1 is SGHTS, CDR2 YDEGEE. V was shortened by 0 bases and J by 6 bases, with 9 bases between the two germline ends. CDR3 amino acids: CASSLEPGDGYTF. CDR3 bases: TGTGCCAGCAGCTTGGAGCCAGGGGATGGCTACACCTTC. Full variable domain (rest looked up from reference TRBV5-8 and TRBJ1-2): EAGVTQSPTHLIKTRGQQATLRCSPISGHTSVYWYQQALGLGLQFLLWYDEGEERNRGNFPPRFSGRQFPNYSSELNVNALELEDSALYLCASSLEPGDGYTFGSGTRLTVV.

On this clonotype: This clone may be a read error of a much larger clone one base away. This rearrangement joins TRBV7-9 to TRBJ2-5, with D possibly being TRBD1 (5 bases). Germline assignment: CDR1 SEHNR and CDR2 FQNEAQ (reference sequence). CDR3 length: 18 amino acids. Here the CDR3 reads CAGSLGVDGRAVRETQYF. CDR3 in DNA: TGTGCCGGCAGCTTAGGAGTCGACGGCAGGGCTGTTAGAGAGACCCAGTACTTC.

The chain links TRBV11-2 to TRBJ2-3; 8 positions match TRBD1. Germline V gene lookup returns CDR1 SGHAT and CDR2 FQNNGV. V was pared by 5 bases and J by 2 bases, with 3 bases of the junction left unmatched. The CDR3 is 14 residues long. The CDR3 here is CASSQGQATDTQYF. The CDR3 DNA sequence: TGTGCCAGCAGCCAGGGACAGGCCACAGATACGCAGTATTTT.

This clonotype was detected many times. This sequence joins TRBV2 and TRBJ2-7; D is perhaps TRBD1 (6 bases). This CDR3 region has 14 residues. Germline CDR1 is SNHLY and CDR2 is FYNNEI. V lost 5 bases and J 3 bases, leaving 14 bases between the germline ends. The DNA for the CDR3 is TGTGCCAGCAGTACCTTAGACAGGAACTACGAGCAGTACTTC. Protein product: CASSTLDRNYEQYF.

This chain connects TRBV10-3 to TRBJ1-6, with a possible D match to TRBD1 (6 bases). V was trimmed by 2 bases and J by 7 bases, leaving 12 bases between them. Germline V gene sequence: CDR1 ENHRY, CDR2 SYGVKD. This CDR3 has 15 amino acids. The chain's CDR3 is CAISEQGSNNSPLHF. CDR3 bases: TGTGCCATCAGTGAGCAGGGGTCGAACAATTCACCCCTCCACTTT.

J is TRBJ2-5 and V is TRBV29-1; possible D gene TRBD2, 6 bases. Germline CDR1 SQVTM, CDR2 ANQGSEA. The length of the CDR3 is 13 residues. V dropped 6 bases and J dropped 5 bases, with 16 bases sitting between them. The CDR3 is CSVTVGGWETQYF. CDR3 sequence (DNA): TGCAGCGTCACGGTGGGGGGTTGGGAGACCCAGTACTTC.

The gene calls are TRBV12-5 and TRBJ2-6, with no clear D. Germline CDR1 LGHNT, CDR2 FRNRAP. V lost 3 bases, J lost 0 bases, and 18 bases lay in between. This CDR3 contains 19 residues. The CDR3: CASGFSRQWRYSGANVLTF. CDR3 DNA sequence: TGTGCTAGTGGTTTTTCGAGGCAGTGGCGTTACTCTGGGGCCAACGTCCTGACTTTC.

J is TRBJ2-1 and V is TRBV2; D gene ambiguous. Deletions cut 0 bases from V and 10 bases from J, with 4 bases between. The CDR3 spans 11 residues. CDR1 and CDR2 (germline): SNHLY, FYNNEI. CDR3 in amino acids: CASSEAREQFF. In DNA form, the CDR3 reads TGTGCCAGCAGTGAAGCAAGGGAGCAGTTCTTC.

The V call is TRBV7-9, the J call TRBJ2-5; D tentatively fits TRBD1 or TRBD2 (5 bases each). CDR1 and CDR2 (germline): SEHNR, FQNEAQ (reference sequence). CDR3 length: 14 residues. Trimming cost V 8 bases and J 2 bases, with 15 bases left between them. The CDR3 bases are TGTGCCAGCTCACCGGTGGGACGGCAAGAGACCCAGTACTTC. This gives the protein CASSPVGRQETQYF.